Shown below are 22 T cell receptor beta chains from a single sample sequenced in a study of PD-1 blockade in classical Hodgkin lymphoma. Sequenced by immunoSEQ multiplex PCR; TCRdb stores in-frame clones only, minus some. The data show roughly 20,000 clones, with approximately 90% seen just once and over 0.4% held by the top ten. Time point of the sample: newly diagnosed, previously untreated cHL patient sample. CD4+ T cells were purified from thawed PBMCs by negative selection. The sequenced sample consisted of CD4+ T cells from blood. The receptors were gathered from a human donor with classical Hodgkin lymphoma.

In DNA, the CDR3 is TGCGCCAGCAGCCAACCGGGAAGGGACAGGGGCTCCTACGAGCAGTACTTC. Translating it yields CASSQPGRDRGSYEQYF. The chain carries TRBV4-1 and TRBJ2-7, with 10 bases that match TRBD1. Germline CDR1 reads MGHRA; CDR2 reads YSYEKL. The CDR3 is made up of 17 amino acids. The V segment lost 2 bases and the J segment 0 bases; nucleotides outside the gene matches: 7.

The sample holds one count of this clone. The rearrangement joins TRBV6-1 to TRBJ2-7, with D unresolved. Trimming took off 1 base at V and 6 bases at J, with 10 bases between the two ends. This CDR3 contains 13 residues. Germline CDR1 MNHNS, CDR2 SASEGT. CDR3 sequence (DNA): TGTGCCAGCAGTGAAGTCTTACGAACCGAGCAGTACTTC. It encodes CASSEVLRTEQYF.

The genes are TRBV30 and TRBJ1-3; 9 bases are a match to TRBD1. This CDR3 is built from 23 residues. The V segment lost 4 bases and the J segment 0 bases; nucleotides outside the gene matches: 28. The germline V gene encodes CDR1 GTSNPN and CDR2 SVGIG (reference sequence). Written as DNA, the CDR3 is TGTGCCTGGATCTCTGTGACAGGGGGATGTTTGTTTGTATTTTTACCCTCTGGAAACACCATATATTTT. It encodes CAWISVTGGCLFVFLPSGNTIYF. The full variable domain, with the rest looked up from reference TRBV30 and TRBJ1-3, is SQTIHQWPATLVQPVGSPLSLECTVEGTSNPNLYWYRQAAGRGLQLLFYSVGIGQISSEVPQNLSASRPQDRQFILSSKKLLLSDSGFYLCAWISVTGGCLFVFLPSGNTIYFGEGSWLTVV.

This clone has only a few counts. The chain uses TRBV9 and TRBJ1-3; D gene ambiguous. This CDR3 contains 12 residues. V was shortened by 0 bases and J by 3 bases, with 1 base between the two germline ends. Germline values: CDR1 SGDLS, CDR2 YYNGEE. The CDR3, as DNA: TGTGCCAGCAGCGTAGATGGAAACACCATATATTTT. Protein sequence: CASSVDGNTIYF.

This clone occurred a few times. The CDR3 DNA reads TGTGCCATCAGTGTGGCCAGGTCCACTCTGGACAATTCACCCCTCCACTTT. Its translation: CAISVARSTLDNSPLHF. V usage is TRBV10-3 and J usage is TRBJ1-6; unclear D gene. V was trimmed by 4 bases and J by 7 bases, leaving 20 bases between them. This CDR3 region has 17 residues. The germline V gene encodes CDR1 ENHRY and CDR2 SYGVKD.

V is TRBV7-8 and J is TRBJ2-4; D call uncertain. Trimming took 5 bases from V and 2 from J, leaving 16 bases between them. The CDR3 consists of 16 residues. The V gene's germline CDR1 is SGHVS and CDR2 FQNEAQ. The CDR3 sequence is CASSPDFSPTKNIQYF. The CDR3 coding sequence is TGTGCCAGCAGCCCCGATTTCAGTCCAACCAAAAACATTCAGTACTTC.

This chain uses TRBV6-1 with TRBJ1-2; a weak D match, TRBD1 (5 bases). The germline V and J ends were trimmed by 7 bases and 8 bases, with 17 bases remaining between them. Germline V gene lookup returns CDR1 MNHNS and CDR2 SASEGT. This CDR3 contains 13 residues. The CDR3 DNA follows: TGTGCCAGCACCTCGGACAACGATGGAGGCTACACCTTC. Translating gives CASTSDNDGGYTF.

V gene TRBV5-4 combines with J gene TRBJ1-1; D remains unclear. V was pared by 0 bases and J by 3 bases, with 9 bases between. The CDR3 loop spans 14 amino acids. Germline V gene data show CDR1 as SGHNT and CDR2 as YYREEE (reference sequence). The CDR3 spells CASSLASVYTEAFF. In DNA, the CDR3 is TGTGCCAGCAGCTTGGCCAGTGTTTACACTGAAGCTTTCTTT.

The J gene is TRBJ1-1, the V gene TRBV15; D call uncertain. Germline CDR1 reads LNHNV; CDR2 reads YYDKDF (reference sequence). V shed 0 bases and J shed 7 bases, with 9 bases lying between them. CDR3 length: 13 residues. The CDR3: CATSRDRVGEAFF. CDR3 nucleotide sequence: TGTGCCACCAGCAGAGATCGGGTCGGTGAAGCTTTCTTT. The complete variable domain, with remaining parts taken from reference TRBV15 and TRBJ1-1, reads DAMVIQNPRYQVTQFGKPVTLSCSQTLNHNVMYWYQQKSSQAPKLLFHYYDKDFNNEADTPDNFQSRRPNTSFCFLDIRSPGLGDTAMYLCATSRDRVGEAFFGQGTRLTVV.

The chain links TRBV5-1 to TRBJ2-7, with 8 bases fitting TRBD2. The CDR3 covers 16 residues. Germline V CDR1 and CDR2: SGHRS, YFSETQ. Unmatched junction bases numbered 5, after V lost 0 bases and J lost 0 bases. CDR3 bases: TGCGCCAGCAGCTTGGAGGGGACTAGTTTCTCCTACGAGCAGTACTTC. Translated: CASSLEGTSFSYEQYF.

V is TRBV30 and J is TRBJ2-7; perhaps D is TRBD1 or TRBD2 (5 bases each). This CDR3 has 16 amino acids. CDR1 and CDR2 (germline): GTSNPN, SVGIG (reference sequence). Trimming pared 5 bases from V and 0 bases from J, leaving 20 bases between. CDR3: CAWVPFNGGSSYEQYF. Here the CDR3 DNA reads TGTGCCTGGGTTCCCTTCAATGGGGGAAGCTCCTACGAGCAGTACTTC.

CDR3 sequence: CASSLDPLPVAKNIQYF. The CDR3 DNA follows: TGCGCCAGCAGCTTGGATCCCTTGCCAGTAGCCAAAAACATTCAGTACTTC. The chain uses TRBV5-1 and TRBJ2-4; D gene unclear. V lost 0 bases, J lost 0 bases, and 13 bases lay in between. The germline CDR1 and CDR2 sequences are SGHRS and YFSETQ. The CDR3 sequence is 17 residues long. Combining the CDR3 with reference TRBV5-1 and TRBJ2-4 gives the whole variable domain KAGVTQTPRYLIKTRGQQVTLSCSPISGHRSVSWYQQTPGQGLQFLFEYFSETQRNKGNFPGRFSGRQFSNSRSEMNVSTLELGDSALYLCASSLDPLPVAKNIQYFGAGTRLSVL.

The CDR3 region has the DNA TGTGCCAGTAAGGAGGGTCTCCACGGGGAGCTGTTTTTT. Translating gives CASKEGLHGELFF. This chain uses TRBV19 with TRBJ2-2; perhaps TRBD2 as D (6 bases). This CDR3 spans 13 amino acids. CDR1 and CDR2 from the germline V gene are LNHDA and SQIVND (reference sequence). Trimming left V 7 bases short and J 7 bases short, with 13 bases between.

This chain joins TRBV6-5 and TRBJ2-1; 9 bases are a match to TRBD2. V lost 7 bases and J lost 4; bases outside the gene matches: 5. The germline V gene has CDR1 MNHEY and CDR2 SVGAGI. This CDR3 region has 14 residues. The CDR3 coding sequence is TGTGCCAGCACAGCGGGAGGCCTATACAATGAGCAGTTCTTC. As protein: CASTAGGLYNEQFF.

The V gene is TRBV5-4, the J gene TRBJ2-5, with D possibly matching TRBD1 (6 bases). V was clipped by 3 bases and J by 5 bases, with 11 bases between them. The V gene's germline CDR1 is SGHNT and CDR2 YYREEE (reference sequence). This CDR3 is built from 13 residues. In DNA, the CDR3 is TGTGCCAGCAGCTGGTACAGGGTTGAGACCCAGTACTTC. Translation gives CASSWYRVETQYF.

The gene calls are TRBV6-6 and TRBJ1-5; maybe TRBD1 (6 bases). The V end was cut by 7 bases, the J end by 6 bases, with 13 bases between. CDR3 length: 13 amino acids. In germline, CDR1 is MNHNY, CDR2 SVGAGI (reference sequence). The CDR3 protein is CASTARGGQPQHF. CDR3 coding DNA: TGTGCCAGCACCGCCAGGGGTGGTCAGCCCCAGCATTTT.

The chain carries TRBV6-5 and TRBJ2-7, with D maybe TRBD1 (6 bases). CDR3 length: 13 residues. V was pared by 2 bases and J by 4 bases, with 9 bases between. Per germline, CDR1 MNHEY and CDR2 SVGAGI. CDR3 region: CASSYRTVYEQYF. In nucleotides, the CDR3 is TGTGCCAGCAGTTACCGGACAGTTTACGAGCAGTACTTC.

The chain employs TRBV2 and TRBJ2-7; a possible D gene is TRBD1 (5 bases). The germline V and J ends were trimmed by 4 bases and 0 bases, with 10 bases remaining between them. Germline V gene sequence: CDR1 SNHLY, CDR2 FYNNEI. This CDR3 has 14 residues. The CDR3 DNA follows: TGTGCCAGCAGTGGCAGACAGACCTCCTACGAGCAGTACTTC. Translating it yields CASSGRQTSYEQYF.

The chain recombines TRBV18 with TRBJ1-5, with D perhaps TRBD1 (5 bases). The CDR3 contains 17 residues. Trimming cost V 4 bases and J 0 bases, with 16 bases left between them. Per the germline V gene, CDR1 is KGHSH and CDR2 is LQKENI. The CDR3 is CASSRYTGPYSNQPQHF. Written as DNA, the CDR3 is TGTGCCAGCTCACGTTATACAGGTCCTTATAGCAATCAGCCCCAGCATTTT.

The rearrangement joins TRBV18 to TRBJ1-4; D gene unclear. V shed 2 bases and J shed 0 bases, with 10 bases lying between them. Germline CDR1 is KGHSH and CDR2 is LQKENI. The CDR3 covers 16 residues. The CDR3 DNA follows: TGTGCCAGCTCACCAGATTGGAGTGCAACTAATGAAAAACTGTTTTTT. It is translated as CASSPDWSATNEKLFF. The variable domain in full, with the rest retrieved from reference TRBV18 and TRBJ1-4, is NAGVMQNPRHLVRRRGQEARLRCSPMKGHSHVYWYRQLPEEGLKFMVYLQKENIIDESGMPKERFSAEFPKEGPSILRIQQVVRGDSAAYFCASSPDWSATNEKLFFGSGTQLSVL.

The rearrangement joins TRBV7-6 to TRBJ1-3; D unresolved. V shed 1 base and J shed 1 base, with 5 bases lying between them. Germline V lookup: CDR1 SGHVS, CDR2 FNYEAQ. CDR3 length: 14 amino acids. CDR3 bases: TGTGCCAGCAGCTTAGATCGATCTGGAAACACCATATATTTT. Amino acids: CASSLDRSGNTIYF. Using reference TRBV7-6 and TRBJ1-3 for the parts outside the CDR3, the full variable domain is GAGVSQSPRYKVTKRGQDVALRCDPISGHVSLYWYRQALGQGPEFLTYFNYEAQQDKSGLPNDRFSAERPEGSISTLTIQRTEQRDSAMYRCASSLDRSGNTIYFGEGSWLTVV.

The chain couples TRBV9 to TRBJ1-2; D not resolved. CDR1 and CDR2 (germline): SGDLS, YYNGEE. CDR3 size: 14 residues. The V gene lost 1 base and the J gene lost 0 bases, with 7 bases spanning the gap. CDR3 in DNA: TGTGCCAGCAGCGTACGGGAAACTAACTATGGCTACACCTTC. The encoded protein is CASSVRETNYGYTF. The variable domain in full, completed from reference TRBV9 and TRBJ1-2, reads DSGVTQTPKHLITATGQRVTLRCSPRSGDLSVYWYQQSLDQGLQFLIQYYNGEERAKGNILERFSAQQFPDLHSELNLSSLELGDSALYFCASSVRETNYGYTFGSGTRLTVV.